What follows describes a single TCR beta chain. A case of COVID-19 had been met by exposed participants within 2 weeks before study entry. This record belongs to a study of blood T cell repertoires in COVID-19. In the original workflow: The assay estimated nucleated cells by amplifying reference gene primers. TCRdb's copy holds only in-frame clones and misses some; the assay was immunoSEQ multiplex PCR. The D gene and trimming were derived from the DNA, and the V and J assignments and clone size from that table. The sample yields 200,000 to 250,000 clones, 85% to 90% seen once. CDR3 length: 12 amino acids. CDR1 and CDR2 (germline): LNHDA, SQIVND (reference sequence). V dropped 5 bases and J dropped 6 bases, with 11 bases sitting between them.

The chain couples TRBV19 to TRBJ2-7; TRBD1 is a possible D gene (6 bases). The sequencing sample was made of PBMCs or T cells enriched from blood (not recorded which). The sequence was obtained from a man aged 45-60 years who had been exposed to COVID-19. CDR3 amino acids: CASSFRGSEQYF. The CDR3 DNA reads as TGTGCCAGTAGTTTCAGGGGCTCCGAGCAGTACTTC.